This T cell receptor beta chain was captured by sequencing in a study of blood T cell repertoires in COVID-19. The CDR3 is 13 amino acids. After removal of 8 bases from V and 4 bases from J, the junction contained 6 bases not matched to a gene. Germline V CDR1 and CDR2: MNHEY, SVGAGI. As processed by the authors: How many nucleated cells were present was estimated from reference gene primer amplification. TCRdb's table, derived via immunoSEQ multiplex PCR, lists solely in-frame clones and lacks some. The DNA was the basis for D and trimming; V, J and clone size are from that table. Of about 250,000 clones in the sample, roughly nine tenths are singletons; the top ten hold around 6%.

The sample taken for sequencing was PBMCs or T cells enriched from blood (not recorded which). The chain employs TRBV6-5 and TRBJ2-7; 9 nucleotides align to TRBD1. The source of this sequence is a woman aged 25 to 45 with acute COVID-19. The CDR3 DNA follows: TGTGCCAGCCATCCGGGACAGGGTTACGAGCAGTACTTC. The encoded protein is CASHPGQGYEQYF.